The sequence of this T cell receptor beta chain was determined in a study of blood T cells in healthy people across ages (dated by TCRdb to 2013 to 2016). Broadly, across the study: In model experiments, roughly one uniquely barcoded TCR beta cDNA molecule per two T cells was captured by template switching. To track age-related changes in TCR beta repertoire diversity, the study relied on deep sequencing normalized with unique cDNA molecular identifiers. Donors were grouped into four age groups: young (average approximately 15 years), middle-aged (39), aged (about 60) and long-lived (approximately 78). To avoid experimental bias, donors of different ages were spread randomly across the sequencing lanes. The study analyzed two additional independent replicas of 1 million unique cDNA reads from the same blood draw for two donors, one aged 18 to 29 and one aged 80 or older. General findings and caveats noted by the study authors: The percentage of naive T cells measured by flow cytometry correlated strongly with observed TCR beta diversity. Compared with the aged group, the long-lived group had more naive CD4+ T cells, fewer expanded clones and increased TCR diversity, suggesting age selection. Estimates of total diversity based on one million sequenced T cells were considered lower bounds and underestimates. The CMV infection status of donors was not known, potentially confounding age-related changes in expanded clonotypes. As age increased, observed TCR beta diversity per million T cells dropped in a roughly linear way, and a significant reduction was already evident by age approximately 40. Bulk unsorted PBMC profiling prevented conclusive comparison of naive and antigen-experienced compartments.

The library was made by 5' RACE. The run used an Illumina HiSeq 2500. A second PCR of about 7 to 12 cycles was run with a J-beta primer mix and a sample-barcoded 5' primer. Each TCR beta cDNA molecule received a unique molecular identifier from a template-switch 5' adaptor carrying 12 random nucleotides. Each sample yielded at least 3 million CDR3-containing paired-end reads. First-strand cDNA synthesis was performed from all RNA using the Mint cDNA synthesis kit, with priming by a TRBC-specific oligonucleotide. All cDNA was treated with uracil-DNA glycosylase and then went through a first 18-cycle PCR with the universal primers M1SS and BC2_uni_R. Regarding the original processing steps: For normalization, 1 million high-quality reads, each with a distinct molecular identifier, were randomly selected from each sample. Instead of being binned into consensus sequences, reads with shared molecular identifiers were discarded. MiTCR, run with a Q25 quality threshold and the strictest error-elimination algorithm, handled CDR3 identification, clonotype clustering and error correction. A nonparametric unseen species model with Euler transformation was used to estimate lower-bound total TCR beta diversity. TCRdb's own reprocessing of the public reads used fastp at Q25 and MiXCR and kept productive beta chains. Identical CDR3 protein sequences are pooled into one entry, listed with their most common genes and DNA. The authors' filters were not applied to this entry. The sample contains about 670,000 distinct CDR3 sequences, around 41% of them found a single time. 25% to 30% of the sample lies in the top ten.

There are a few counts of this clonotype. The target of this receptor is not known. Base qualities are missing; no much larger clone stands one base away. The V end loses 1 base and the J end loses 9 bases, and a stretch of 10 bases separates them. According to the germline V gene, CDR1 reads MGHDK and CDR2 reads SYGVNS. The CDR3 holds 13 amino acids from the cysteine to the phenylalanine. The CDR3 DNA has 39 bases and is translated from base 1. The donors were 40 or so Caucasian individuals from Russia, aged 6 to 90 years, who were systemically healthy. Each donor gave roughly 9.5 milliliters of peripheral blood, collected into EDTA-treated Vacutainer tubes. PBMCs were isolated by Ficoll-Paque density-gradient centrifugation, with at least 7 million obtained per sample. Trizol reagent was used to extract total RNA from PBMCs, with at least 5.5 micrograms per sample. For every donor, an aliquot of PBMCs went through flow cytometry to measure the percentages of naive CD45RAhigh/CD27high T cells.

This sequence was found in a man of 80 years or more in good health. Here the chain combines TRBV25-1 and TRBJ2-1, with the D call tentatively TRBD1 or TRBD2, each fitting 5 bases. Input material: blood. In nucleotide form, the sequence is TGTGCCAGCAGTGAATCGGGGCGAGGTGAGCAGTTCTTC. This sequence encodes CASSESGRGEQFF. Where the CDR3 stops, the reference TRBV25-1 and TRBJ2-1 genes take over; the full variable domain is EADIYQTPRYLVIGTGKKITLECSQTMGHDKMYWYQQDPGMELHLIHYSYGVNSTEKGDLSSESTVSRIRTEHFPLTLESARPSHTSQYLCASSESGRGEQFFGPGTRLTVL.